The rows below give T cell receptor beta chains drawn from one sample of a study of T-cell reconstitution after alpha-beta-depleted transplantation in children. Each CDR3 protein is one row after TCRdb ran MiXCR on the PCR reads. The table records a few hundred thousand distinct CDR3 sequences, around 17% of them present only once. Sequences were derived from PBMCs from the stem cell graft donor, sampled from the stem cell graft. These receptors were taken from a human donor who donated a stem cell graft to a child with acute lymphoblastic leukemia. CDR3s include the opening cysteine and the closing phenylalanine or tryptophan. A D gene is named only where the DNA matches it firmly. Clone size, where shown, is once, few, many, or a class for clones that have expanded.

>TRBJ2-7|.|.|TRBV9
CASSESGGNEQYF
TGTGCCAGCAGCGAGTCCGGTGGGAACGAGCAGTACTTC
>TRBJ2-1|.|.|TRBV6-1
CASKWEGSSYNEQFF
TGTGCCAGCAAATGGGAAGGAAGCTCCTACAATGAGCAGTTCTTC
>TRBJ2-1|.|.|TRBV29-1
CSPTAGSTGNEQFF
TGCAGCCCCACCGCGGGATCAACAGGGAATGAGCAGTTCTTC
>TRBJ2-1|TRBD2|.|TRBV9
CASSARLAEVYNEQFF
TGTGCCAGCAGCGCCCGACTAGCGGAGGTTTACAATGAGCAGTTCTTC
>TRBJ2-6|.|.|TRBV6-2/TRBV6-3
CASSLTTGEVRKLTGANVLTF
TGTGCCAGCAGCCTGACCACAGGGGAGGTTCGAAAGTTAACTGGGGCCAACGTCCTGACTTTC
>TRBJ2-5|.|.|TRBV29-1
CSVVPWPEETQYF
TGCAGCGTTGTTCCGTGGCCGGAGGAGACCCAGTACTTC
>TRBJ2-3|.|.|TRBV5-1
CASSLAVQATDTQYF
TGCGCCAGCAGCCTCGCGGTCCAGGCCACAGATACGCAGTATTTT
>TRBJ2-1|.|few|TRBV10-1
CASSQRALRGDNEQFF
TGCGCCAGCAGTCAACGGGCCCTAAGGGGGGACAATGAGCAGTTCTTC
>TRBJ1-1|TRBD1|.|TRBV15
CATSLQGVNTEAFF
TGTGCCACCAGCCTCCAGGGGGTGAACACTGAAGCTTTCTTT
>TRBJ2-1|TRBD2|.|TRBV29-1
CSVGPLAGEQFF
TGCAGCGTTGGGCCACTAGCGGGCGAGCAGTTCTTC
>TRBJ2-3|.|few|TRBV27
CASSNLALTPDTQYF
TGTGCCAGCAGTAATCTAGCGCTTACCCCAGATACGCAGTATTTT
>TRBJ2-3|TRBD2|.|TRBV30
CAWVSSGRGTQYF
TGTGCCTGGGTTTCTAGCGGGAGAGGGACGCAGTATTTT
>TRBJ1-1|TRBD1|.|TRBV29-1
CSVVLDRLAEAFF
TGCAGCGTTGTTCTGGACAGGTTGGCTGAAGCTTTCTTT
>TRBJ2-7|.|few|TRBV20-1
CSARAWRQRGSEQYF
TGCAGTGCTAGAGCGTGGCGACAGCGCGGCTCCGAGCAGTACTTC
>TRBJ1-1|.|few|TRBV5-1
CASSLSPGAGWENTEAFF
TGCGCCAGCAGCTTATCCCCCGGGGCCGGGTGGGAGAACACTGAAGCTTTCTTT
>TRBJ2-6|.|few|TRBV19
CASSSRADSGANVLTF
TGTGCCAGTAGTAGTCGGGCAGACTCTGGGGCCAACGTCCTGACTTTC
>TRBJ2-1|TRBD1|few|TRBV5-6
CASSLQGAPYNEQFF
TGTGCCAGCAGCTTGCAGGGGGCCCCCTACAATGAGCAGTTCTTC
>TRBJ2-3|.|few|TRBV12-3/TRBV12-4
CASSPGSSQYF
TGTGCCAGCAGCCCCGGGAGCTCGCAGTATTTT
>TRBJ2-1|TRBD2|.|TRBV2
CASSVEDPGLAGVASYNEQFF
TGTGCCAGCAGTGTCGAGGACCCGGGACTAGCGGGAGTTGCATCCTACAATGAGCAGTTCTTC
>TRBJ2-7|.|few|TRBV7-9
CASSFQGFHEQYF
TGTGCCAGCAGCTTTCAAGGGTTCCACGAGCAGTACTTC
>TRBJ1-5|.|.|TRBV12-3/TRBV12-4
CASSLIIGSNQPQHF
TGTGCCAGCAGTTTAATAATTGGCAGCAATCAGCCCCAGCATTTT
>TRBJ2-7|.|few|TRBV20-1
CSARPQLPGFNYEQYF
TGCAGTGCTAGGCCCCAGCTTCCGGGATTTAACTACGAGCAGTACTTC
>TRBJ1-2|.|many|TRBV20-1
CSARDRPLHPNYGYTF
TGCAGTGCTAGAGACCGTCCACTACACCCTAACTATGGCTACACCTTC
>TRBJ2-3|.|few|TRBV12-3/TRBV12-4
CASRQDSYTQYF
TGTGCCAGCAGGCAAGACAGCTATACGCAGTATTTT
>TRBJ2-7|TRBD2|few|TRBV28
CASITASGILSPYEQYF
TGTGCCAGTATCACGGCTAGCGGGATCTTAAGCCCCTACGAGCAGTACTTC
>TRBJ2-1|TRBD2|.|TRBV5-6
CASSLPGLAVHNEQFF
TGTGCCAGCAGCCTCCCGGGACTAGCGGTTCACAATGAGCAGTTCTTC
>TRBJ1-2|TRBD1|many|TRBV12-3/TRBV12-4
CASSLRDSYGYTF
TGTGCCAGCAGCTTACGGGACAGCTATGGCTACACCTTC
>TRBJ2-1|.|.|TRBV6-4
CASSPTTYNEQFF
TGTGCCAGCAGTCCGACTACCTACAATGAGCAGTTCTTC
>TRBJ2-7|TRBD2|.|TRBV29-1
CSVKGAGGLHEQYF
TGCAGCGTGAAGGGAGCGGGGGGACTTCACGAGCAGTACTTC
>TRBJ2-3|.|.|TRBV20-1
CSAKFTGDTQYF
TGCAGTGCAAAATTTACAGGCGATACGCAGTATTTT
>TRBJ2-1|.|.|TRBV7-9
CASSSTGGGFNEQFF
TGTGCCAGCAGCTCAACAGGGGGGGGCTTCAATGAGCAGTTCTTC
>TRBJ1-2|.|few|TRBV7-2
CASSPTGSLYGYTF
TGTGCCAGCAGCCCGACGGGGTCCCTCTATGGCTACACCTTC
>TRBJ2-3|TRBD2|.|TRBV12-3/TRBV12-4
CASSSKTSGNRDTQYF
TGTGCCAGCAGTTCGAAAACTAGCGGGAACCGGGATACGCAGTATTTT
>TRBJ2-2|.|few|TRBV11-2
CASSLGYSKNRELFF
TGTGCCAGCAGCTTAGGATACAGTAAGAACCGGGAGCTGTTTTTT
>TRBJ2-1|.|few|TRBV5-1
CASSLGPPNNEQFF
TGCGCCAGCAGCTTGGGGCCCCCCAACAATGAGCAGTTCTTC
>TRBJ2-4|.|.|TRBV4-1
CASSASRQFLNIQYF
TGCGCCAGCAGCGCAAGTCGACAGTTCCTAAACATTCAGTACTTC
>TRBJ2-7|.|few|TRBV7-3
CASSLGGMSYEQYF
TGTGCCAGCAGCTTAGGCGGGATGAGCTACGAGCAGTACTTC
>TRBJ2-5|.|.|TRBV6-1
CASGKGDTETQYF
TGTGCCAGCGGAAAAGGGGACACAGAGACCCAGTACTTC
>TRBJ2-7|.|.|TRBV6-2/TRBV6-3
CASSYYRGGFTYEQYF
TGTGCCAGCAGTTACTATCGTGGGGGATTCACCTACGAGCAGTACTTC
>TRBJ1-4|.|.|TRBV6-2/TRBV6-3
CASSLPSEKNEKLFF
TGTGCCAGCAGTCTACCATCAGAGAAGAATGAAAAACTGTTTTTT
>TRBJ2-3|TRBD1|few|TRBV28
CASNDRVADTQYF
TGTGCCAGCAACGACAGGGTAGCGGATACGCAGTATTTT
>TRBJ2-7|.|few|TRBV5-6
CASSKIGEQYF
TGTGCCAGCAGCAAGATCGGCGAGCAGTACTTC
>TRBJ2-1|TRBD1|few|TRBV28
CASSSGTVAYNEQFF
TGTGCCAGCAGTTCTGGGACAGTCGCCTACAATGAGCAGTTCTTC
>TRBJ2-7|.|few|TRBV27
CASSLGGIGYEQYF
TGTGCCAGCAGTTTAGGGGGGATCGGGTACGAGCAGTACTTC
>TRBJ2-7|TRBD2|.|TRBV15
CATSSTIDGGSYEQYF
TGTGCCACCAGCTCGACCATTGACGGCGGGAGCTACGAGCAGTACTTC
>TRBJ1-3|.|.|TRBV20-1
CSARDNRHSGNTIYF
TGCAGTGCTAGAGATAACCGCCACTCTGGAAACACCATATATTTT
>TRBJ1-5|.|few|TRBV12-3/TRBV12-4
CASSPGAFNQPQHF
TGTGCCAGCAGTCCCGGGGCTTTTAATCAGCCCCAGCATTTT
>TRBJ2-5|.|many|TRBV5-1
CASSFPPQETQYF
TGCGCCAGCAGCTTTCCCCCCCAAGAGACCCAGTACTTC